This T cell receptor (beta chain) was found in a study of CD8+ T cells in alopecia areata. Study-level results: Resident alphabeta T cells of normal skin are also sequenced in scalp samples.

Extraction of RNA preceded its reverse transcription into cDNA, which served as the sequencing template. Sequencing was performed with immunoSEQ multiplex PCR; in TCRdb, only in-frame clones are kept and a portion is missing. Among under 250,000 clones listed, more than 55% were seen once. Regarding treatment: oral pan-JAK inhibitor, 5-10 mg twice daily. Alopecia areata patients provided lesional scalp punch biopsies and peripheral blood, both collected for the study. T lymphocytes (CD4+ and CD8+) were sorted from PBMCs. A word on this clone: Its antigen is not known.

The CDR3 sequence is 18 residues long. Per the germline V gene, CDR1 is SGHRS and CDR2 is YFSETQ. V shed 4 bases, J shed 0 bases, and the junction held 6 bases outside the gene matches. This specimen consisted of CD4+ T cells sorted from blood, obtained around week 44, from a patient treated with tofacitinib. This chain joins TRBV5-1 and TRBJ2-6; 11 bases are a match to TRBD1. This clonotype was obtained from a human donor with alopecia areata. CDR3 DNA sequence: TGCGCCAGCAGCCAATGGGGGACAGGGGGCTCTGGGGCCAACGTCCTGACTTTC. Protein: CASSQWGTGGSGANVLTF.